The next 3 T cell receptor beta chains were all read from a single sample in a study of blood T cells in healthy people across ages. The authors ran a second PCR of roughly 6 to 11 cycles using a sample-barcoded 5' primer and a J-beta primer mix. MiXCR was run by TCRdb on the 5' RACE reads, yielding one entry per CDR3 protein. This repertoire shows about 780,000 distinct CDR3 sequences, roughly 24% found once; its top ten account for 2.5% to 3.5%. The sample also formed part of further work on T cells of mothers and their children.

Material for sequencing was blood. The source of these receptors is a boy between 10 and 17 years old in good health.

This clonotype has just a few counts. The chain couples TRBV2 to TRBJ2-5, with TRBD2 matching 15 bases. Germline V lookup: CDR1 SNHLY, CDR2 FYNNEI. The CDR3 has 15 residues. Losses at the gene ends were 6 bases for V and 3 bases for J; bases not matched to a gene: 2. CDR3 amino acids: CASSGTSGGKETQYF. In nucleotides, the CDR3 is TGTGCCAGCAGCGGGACTAGCGGGGGGAAAGAGACCCAGTACTTC.

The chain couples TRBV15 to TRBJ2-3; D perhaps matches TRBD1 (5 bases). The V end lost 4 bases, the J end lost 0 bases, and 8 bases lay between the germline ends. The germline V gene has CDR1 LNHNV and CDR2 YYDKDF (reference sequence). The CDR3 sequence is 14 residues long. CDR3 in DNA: TGTGCCACCAGCACCAGGGCAAGCACAGATACGCAGTATTTT. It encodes CATSTRASTDTQYF. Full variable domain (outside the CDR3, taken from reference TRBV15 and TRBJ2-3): DAMVIQNPRYQVTQFGKPVTLSCSQTLNHNVMYWYQQKSSQAPKLLFHYYDKDFNNEADTPDNFQSRRPNTSFCFLDIRSPGLGDTAMYLCATSTRASTDTQYFGPGTRLTVL.

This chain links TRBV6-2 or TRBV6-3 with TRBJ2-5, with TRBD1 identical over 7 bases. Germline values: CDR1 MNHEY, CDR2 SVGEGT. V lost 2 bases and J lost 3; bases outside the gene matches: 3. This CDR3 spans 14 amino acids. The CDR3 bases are TGTGCCAGCAGTTACGGGACAGACAAAGAGACCCAGTACTTC. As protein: CASSYGTDKETQYF.